The next 14 T cell receptor beta chains were all read from a single sample in a study of T cells in localized non-small cell lung cancer. Method: immunoSEQ multiplex PCR; TCRdb's copy keeps in-frame clones and lacks some. The sample holds tens of thousands of clones, roughly 81% seen once. This sample comprised peripheral blood, obtained before any cancer treatment. The receptors derive from a female donor older than 55 with stage I lung adenocarcinoma.

This clone was seen once. The chain combines TRBV11-2 with TRBJ2-5, with D uncertain. This CDR3 is built from 12 residues. The germline V gene encodes CDR1 SGHAT and CDR2 FQNNGV. Trimming pared 5 bases from V and 0 bases from J, leaving 4 bases between. CDR3 in DNA: TGTGCCAGCAGCCCTCACCAAGAGACCCAGTACTTC. It translates to CASSPHQETQYF.

The chain joins TRBV11-2 to TRBJ2-7; D is unclear. The V and J ends lost 1 base and 6 bases respectively, with 7 bases between them. Germline CDR1 SGHAT, CDR2 FQNNGV. This CDR3 is 12 amino acids long. The CDR3, as DNA: TGTGCCAGCAGCTTAGGCTTGGGCGAGCAGTACTTC. This encodes CASSLGLGEQYF.

V gene TRBV18 combines with J gene TRBJ2-5; the match to TRBD1 covers 8 bases. This CDR3 region has 16 residues. After removal of 4 bases from V and 4 bases from J, the junction contained 11 bases not matched to a gene. The germline V gene encodes CDR1 KGHSH and CDR2 LQKENI. CDR3 in DNA: TGTGCCAGCTCACACCAACGGGACACAGGGGGAGAGACCCAGTACTTC. Amino acid sequence: CASSHQRDTGGETQYF.

The V and J genes are TRBV4-2 and TRBJ2-7; the D call may be TRBD1 or TRBD2 (5 bases each). The CDR3 covers 18 residues. The V and J ends lost 4 bases and 1 base respectively, with 23 bases between them. Germline CDR1 is LGHNA and CDR2 is YNFKEQ. CDR3 loop: CASSRGLPRGQNSYEQYF. The CDR3 DNA sequence: TGTGCCAGCAGCCGTGGACTCCCCCGGGGCCAAAATTCCTACGAGCAGTACTTC.

The chain carries TRBV6-1 and TRBJ1-2; TRBD1 matches 10 bases. Germline lookup yields CDR1 MNHNS and CDR2 SASEGT. Unmatched junction bases numbered 10, after V lost 0 bases and J lost 6 bases. This CDR3 has 17 residues. The chain's CDR3 is CASSEAGTGVLWDGYTF. The CDR3, as DNA: TGTGCCAGCAGTGAAGCAGGGACAGGGGTACTATGGGATGGCTACACCTTC.

This clone was seen only a few times. This chain connects TRBV13 to TRBJ1-1, with D possibly TRBD1 on 5 matching bases. CDR1 is PRHDT, CDR2 FYEKMQ, per germline (reference sequence). Trimming removed 5 bases at V and 1 base at J, with 8 bases between. This CDR3 region has 13 residues. CDR3 DNA: TGTGCCAGCAGCCAAACAGGGAACACTGAAGCTTTCTTT. Amino acids: CASSQTGNTEAFF.

This clone was seen once. The rearrangement links TRBV7-9 to TRBJ1-3; 10 nucleotides match TRBD1. The CDR3 sequence is 16 residues long. Per germline, CDR1 SEHNR and CDR2 FQNEAQ (reference sequence). J gave up 7 bases and V 5 bases, and 11 bases lay outside the gene matches. DNA for the CDR3: TGTGCCAGCAGCCTGGGACAGGGGTCAATTGGGAACACCATATATTTT. Protein sequence: CASSLGQGSIGNTIYF. The whole variable domain, filled in from reference TRBV7-9 and TRBJ1-3, reads DTGVSQNPRHKITKRGQNVTFRCDPISEHNRLYWYRQTLGQGPEFLTYFQNEAQLEKSRLLSDRFSAERPKGSFSTLEIQRTEQGDSAMYLCASSLGQGSIGNTIYFGEGSWLTVV.

This clone was counted a few times. This rearrangement joins TRBV28 to TRBJ1-2; TRBD1 might be the D (6 bases). V shed 11 bases and J shed 0 bases, with 13 bases lying between them. The CDR3 consists of 13 residues. The germline V gene has CDR1 MDHEN and CDR2 SYDVKM. The CDR3 here is CAVIGQTNYGYTF. DNA of the CDR3: TGTGCCGTGATAGGACAGACTAACTATGGCTACACCTTC.

This rearrangement joins TRBV9 to TRBJ2-3, with TRBD1 matching 8 bases. The length of the CDR3 is 15 residues. The germline V gene has CDR1 SGDLS and CDR2 YYNGEE. Trimming removed 4 bases from V and 2 bases from J; junction bases left unmatched: 6. This chain's CDR3 is CASSRDRRVTDTQYF. The CDR3 nucleotides are TGTGCCAGCAGCCGGGACAGGAGAGTCACAGATACGCAGTATTTT.

The rearrangement links TRBV6-1 to TRBJ2-3; TRBD2 is a possible D gene (5 bases). V was clipped by 10 bases and J by 6 bases, with 8 bases between them. CDR1 and CDR2 (germline): MNHNS, SASEGT. The CDR3 covers 10 residues. CDR3 amino acids: CATRGDTQYF. DNA of the CDR3: TGTGCCACCCGGGGTGATACGCAGTATTTT.

The table lists this clone with a count of one. V gene TRBV19 combines with J gene TRBJ1-1; 10 bases align to TRBD1. Germline loops: CDR1 LNHDA, CDR2 SQIVND (reference sequence). V lost 10 bases, J lost 1 base, and 12 bases stayed unmatched. There are 16 residues in the CDR3. The CDR3 DNA reads TGTGCCACGAAGGACAGGGGGGACAGGGGGAACACTGAAGCTTTCTTT. Protein sequence: CATKDRGDRGNTEAFF. Drawing the rest from reference TRBV19 and TRBJ1-1, the complete variable domain is DGGITQSPKYLFRKEGQNVTLSCEQNLNHDAMYWYRQDPGQGLRLIYYSQIVNDFQKGDIAEGYSVSREKKESFPLTVTSAQKNPTAFYLCATKDRGDRGNTEAFFGQGTRLTVV.

J is TRBJ1-1 and V is TRBV19; 11 bases line up with TRBD1. The CDR3 spans 16 residues. Germline values: CDR1 LNHDA, CDR2 SQIVND (reference sequence). Trimming took 1 base from V and 3 from J; bases not matched to a gene: 4. CDR3 nucleotides: TGTGCCAGTAGTATAGGGACAGGGGGCGCGGACACTGAAGCTTTCTTT. Its translation: CASSIGTGGADTEAFF.

This clone has a handful of counts. The J gene is TRBJ2-2, the V gene TRBV7-9; no clear D gene. V lost 5 bases, J lost 1 base, and 17 bases lay in between. The CDR3 has 17 amino acids. CDR1 and CDR2 (germline): SEHNR, FQNEAQ (reference sequence). CDR3 region: CASSPSGSILNTGELFF. In DNA form, the CDR3 reads TGTGCCAGCAGCCCTAGTGGGTCCATCCTGAACACCGGGGAGCTGTTTTTT.

This clone was counted a single time. This chain connects TRBV6-4 to TRBJ1-1, with D maybe TRBD1 (5 bases). V gave up 3 bases and J gave up 4 bases, with 12 bases separating them. The CDR3 has 14 residues. Germline assignment: CDR1 MRHNA and CDR2 SNTAGT. The CDR3 bases are TGTGCCAGCAGTGATTGCAGACAGCGCACTGAAGCTTTCTTT. Encoded protein: CASSDCRQRTEAFF.